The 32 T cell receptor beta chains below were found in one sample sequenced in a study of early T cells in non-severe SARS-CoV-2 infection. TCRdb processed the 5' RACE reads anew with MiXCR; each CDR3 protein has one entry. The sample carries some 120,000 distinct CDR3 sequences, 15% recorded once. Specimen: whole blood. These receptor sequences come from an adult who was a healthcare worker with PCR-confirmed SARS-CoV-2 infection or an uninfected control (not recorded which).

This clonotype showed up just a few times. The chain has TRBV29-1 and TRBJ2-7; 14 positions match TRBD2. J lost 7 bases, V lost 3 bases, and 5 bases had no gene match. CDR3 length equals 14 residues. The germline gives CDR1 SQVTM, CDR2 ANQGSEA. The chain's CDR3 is CSVEWTSGGKEQYF. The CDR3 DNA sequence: TGCAGCGTTGAGTGGACTAGCGGGGGGAAAGAGCAGTACTTC.

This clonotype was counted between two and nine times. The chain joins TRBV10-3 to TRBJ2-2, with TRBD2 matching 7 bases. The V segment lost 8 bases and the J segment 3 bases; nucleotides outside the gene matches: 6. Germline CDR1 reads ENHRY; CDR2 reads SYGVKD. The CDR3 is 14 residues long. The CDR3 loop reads CAIRDYSDTGELFF. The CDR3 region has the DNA TGTGCCATCCGGGACTATTCAGACACCGGGGAGCTGTTTTTT.

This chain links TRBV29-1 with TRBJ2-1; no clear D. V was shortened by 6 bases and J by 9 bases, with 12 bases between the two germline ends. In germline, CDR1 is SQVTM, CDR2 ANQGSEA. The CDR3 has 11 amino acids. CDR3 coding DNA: TGCAGCGTAGCAAACCTCCCTGAGCAGTTCTTC. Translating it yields CSVANLPEQFF.

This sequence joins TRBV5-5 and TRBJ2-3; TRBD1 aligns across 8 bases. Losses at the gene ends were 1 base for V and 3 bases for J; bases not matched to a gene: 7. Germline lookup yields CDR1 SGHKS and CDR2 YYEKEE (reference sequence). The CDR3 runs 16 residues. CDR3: CASSLSGRGRTDTQYF. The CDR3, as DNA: TGTGCCAGCAGCTTGAGCGGCAGGGGGCGAACAGATACGCAGTATTTT.

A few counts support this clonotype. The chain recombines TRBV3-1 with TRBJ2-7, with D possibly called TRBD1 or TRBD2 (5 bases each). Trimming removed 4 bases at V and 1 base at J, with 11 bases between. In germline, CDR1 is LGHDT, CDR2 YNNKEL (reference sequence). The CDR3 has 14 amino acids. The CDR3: CASSRGTESYEQYF. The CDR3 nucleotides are TGTGCCAGCAGCCGGGGGACGGAGTCCTACGAGCAGTACTTC.

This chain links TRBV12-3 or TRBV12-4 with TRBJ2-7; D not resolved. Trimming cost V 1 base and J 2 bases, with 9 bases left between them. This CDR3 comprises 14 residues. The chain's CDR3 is CASSLGGVTYEQYF. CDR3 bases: TGTGCCAGCAGTTTAGGGGGTGTGACCTACGAGCAGTACTTC.

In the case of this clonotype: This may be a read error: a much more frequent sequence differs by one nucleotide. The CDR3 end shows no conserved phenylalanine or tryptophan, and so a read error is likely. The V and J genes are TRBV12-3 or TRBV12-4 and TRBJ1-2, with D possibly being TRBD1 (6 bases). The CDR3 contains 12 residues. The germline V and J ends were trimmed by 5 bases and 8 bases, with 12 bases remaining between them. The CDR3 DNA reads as TGTGCCAGCAGTCCCACAGGGACCGGCTACACCTCC. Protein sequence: CASSPTGTGYTS.

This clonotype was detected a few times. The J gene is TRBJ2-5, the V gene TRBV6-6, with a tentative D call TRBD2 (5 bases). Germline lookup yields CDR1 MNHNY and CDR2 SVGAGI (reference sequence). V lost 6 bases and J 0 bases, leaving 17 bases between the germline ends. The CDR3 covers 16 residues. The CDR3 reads CASSTRYLDYQETQYF. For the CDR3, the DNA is TGTGCCAGCAGCACCCGCTACCTGGACTACCAAGAGACCCAGTACTTC.

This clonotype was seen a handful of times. CDR3 sequence (DNA): TGTGCCAGCAGTTTATTGCTTACCACTGAAGCTTTCTTT. Translation: CASSLLLTTEAFF. The V and J genes are TRBV27 and TRBJ1-1; D gene uncertain. The CDR3 totals 13 residues. Trimming left V 1 base short and J 4 bases short, with 7 bases between. Per the germline V gene, CDR1 is MNHEY and CDR2 is SMNVEV (reference sequence).

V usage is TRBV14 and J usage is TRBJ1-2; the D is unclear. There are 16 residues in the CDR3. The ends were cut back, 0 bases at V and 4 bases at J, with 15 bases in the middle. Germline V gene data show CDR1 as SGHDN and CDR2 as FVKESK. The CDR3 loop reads CASSQDYGRRAYGYTF. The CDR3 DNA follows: TGTGCCAGCAGCCAAGATTACGGGAGGCGGGCCTATGGCTACACCTTC.

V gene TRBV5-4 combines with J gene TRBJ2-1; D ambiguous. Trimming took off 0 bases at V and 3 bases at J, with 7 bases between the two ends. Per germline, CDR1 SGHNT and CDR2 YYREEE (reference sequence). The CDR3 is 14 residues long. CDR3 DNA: TGTGCCAGCAGCTTGGTAGGGAACTACAATGAGCAGTTCTTC. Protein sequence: CASSLVGNYNEQFF.

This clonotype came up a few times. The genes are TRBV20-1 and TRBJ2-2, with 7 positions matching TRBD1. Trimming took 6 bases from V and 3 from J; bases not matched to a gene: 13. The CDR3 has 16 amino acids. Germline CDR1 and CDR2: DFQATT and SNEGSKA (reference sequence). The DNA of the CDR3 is TGCAGTGCGCCCTCCGGGGACAGAGCGGACACCGGGGAGCTGTTTTTT. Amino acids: CSAPSGDRADTGELFF.

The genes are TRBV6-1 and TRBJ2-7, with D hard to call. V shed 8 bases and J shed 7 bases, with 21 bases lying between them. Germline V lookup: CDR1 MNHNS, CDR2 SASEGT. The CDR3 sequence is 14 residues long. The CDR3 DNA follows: TGTGCCAGCTCGACCTCAGTTGGAATAAGGGAGCAGTACTTC. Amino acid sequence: CASSTSVGIREQYF.

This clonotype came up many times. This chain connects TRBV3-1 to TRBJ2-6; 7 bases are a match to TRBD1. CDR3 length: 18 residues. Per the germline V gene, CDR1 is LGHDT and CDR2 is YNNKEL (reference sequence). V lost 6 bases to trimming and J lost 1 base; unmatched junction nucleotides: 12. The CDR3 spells CASRRQGPQVSGANVLTF. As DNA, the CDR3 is TGTGCCAGCAGGCGACAGGGTCCTCAGGTTTCTGGGGCCAACGTCCTGACTTTC.

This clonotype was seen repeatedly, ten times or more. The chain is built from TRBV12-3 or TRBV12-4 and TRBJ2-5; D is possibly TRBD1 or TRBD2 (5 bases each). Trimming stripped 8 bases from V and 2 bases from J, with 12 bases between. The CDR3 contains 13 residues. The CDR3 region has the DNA TGTGCCAGCTCCGGGGCGAGGCAAGAGACCCAGTACTTC. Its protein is CASSGARQETQYF.

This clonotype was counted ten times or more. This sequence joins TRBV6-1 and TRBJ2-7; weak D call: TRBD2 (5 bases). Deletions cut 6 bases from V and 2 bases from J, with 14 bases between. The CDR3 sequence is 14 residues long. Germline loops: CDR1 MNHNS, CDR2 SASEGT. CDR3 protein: CASRATTGTYEQYF. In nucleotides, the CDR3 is TGTGCCAGCAGAGCCACCACCGGGACCTACGAGCAGTACTTC.

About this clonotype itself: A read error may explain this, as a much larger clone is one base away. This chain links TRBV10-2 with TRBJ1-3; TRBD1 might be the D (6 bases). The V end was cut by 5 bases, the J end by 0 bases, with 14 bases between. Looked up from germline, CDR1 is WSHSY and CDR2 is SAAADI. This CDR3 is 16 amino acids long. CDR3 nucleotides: TGCGCCAGCAGTAAACAGGACAGACTCTCTGGAAACACCATATATTTT. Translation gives CASSKQDRLSGNTIYF.

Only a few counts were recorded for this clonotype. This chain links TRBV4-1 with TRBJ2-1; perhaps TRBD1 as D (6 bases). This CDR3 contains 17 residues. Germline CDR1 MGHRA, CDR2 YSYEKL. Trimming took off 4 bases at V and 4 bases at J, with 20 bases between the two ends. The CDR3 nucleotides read TGCGCCAGCAGCCGATATTCAGGACAGCAACTTTACAATGAGCAGTTCTTC. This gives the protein CASSRYSGQQLYNEQFF.

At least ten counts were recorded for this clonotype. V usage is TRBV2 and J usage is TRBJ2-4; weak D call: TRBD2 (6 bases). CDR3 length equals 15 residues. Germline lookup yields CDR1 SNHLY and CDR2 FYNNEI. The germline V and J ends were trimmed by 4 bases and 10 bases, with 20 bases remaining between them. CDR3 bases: TGTGCCAGCAGTGGGGGTGGGACTCGGGTGAGAATTCAGTACTTC. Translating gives CASSGGGTRVRIQYF.

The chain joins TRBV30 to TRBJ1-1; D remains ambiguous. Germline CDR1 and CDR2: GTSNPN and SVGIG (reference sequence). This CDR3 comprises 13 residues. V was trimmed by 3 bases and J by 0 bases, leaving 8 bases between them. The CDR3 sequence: CAWRDSLNTEAFF. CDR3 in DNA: TGTGCCTGGAGGGACTCGTTGAACACTGAAGCTTTCTTT.

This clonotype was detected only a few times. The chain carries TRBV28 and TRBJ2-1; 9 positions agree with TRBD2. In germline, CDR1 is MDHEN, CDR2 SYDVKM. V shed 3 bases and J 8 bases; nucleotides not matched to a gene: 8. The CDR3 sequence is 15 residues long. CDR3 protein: CASSFRGLASYEQFF. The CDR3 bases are TGTGCCAGCAGTTTCAGGGGACTAGCTTCTTATGAGCAGTTCTTC.

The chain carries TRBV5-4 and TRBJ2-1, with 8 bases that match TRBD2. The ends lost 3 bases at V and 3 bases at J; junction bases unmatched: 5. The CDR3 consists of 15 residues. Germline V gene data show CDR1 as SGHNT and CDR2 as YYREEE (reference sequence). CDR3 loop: CASSYSGTSYNEQFF. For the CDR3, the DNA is TGTGCCAGCAGCTACTCCGGGACTAGCTACAATGAGCAGTTCTTC.

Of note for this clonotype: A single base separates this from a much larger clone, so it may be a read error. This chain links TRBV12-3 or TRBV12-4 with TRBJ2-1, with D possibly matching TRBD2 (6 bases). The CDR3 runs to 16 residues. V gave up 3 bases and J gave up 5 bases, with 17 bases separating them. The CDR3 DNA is TGTGCCAGCAGTTTGCTGTTAGGCGGCGGGAACAATGAGCAGTTCTTC. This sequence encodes CASSLLLGGGNNEQFF.

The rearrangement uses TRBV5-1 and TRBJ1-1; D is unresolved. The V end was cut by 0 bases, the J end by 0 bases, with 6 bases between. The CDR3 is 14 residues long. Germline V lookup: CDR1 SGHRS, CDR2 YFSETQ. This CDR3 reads CASSLGEVNTEAFF. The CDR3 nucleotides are TGCGCCAGCAGCTTGGGGGAGGTGAACACTGAAGCTTTCTTT.

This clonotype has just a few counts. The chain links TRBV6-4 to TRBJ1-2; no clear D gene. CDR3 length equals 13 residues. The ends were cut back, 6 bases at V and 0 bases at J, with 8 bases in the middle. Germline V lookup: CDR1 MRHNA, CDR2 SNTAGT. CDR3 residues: CASSVGANYGYTF. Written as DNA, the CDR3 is TGTGCCAGCAGCGTGGGAGCTAACTATGGCTACACCTTC.

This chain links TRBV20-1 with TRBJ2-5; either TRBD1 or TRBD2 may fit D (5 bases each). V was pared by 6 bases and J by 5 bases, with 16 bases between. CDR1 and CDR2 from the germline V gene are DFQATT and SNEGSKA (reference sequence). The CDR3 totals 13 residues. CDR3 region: CSAPLGPGETQYF. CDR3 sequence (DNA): TGCAGTGCCCCATTGGGGCCGGGGGAGACCCAGTACTTC.

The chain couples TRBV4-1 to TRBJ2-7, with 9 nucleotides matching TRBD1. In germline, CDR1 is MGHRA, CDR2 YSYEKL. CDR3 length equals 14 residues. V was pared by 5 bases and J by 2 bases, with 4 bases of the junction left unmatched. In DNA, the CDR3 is TGCGCCAGCAGCAACCGACAGGGGGCCTACGAGCAGTACTTC. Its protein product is CASSNRQGAYEQYF.

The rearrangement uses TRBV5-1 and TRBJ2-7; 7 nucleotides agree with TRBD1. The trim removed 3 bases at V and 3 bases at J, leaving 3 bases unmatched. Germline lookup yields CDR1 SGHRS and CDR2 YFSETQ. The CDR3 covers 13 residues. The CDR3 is CASSSGQHYEQYF. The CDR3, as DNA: TGCGCCAGCAGCTCGGGACAGCACTACGAGCAGTACTTC.

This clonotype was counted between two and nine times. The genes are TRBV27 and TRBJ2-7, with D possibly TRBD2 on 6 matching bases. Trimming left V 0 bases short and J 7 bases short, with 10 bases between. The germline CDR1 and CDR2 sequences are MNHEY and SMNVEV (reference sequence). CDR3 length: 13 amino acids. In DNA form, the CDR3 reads TGTGCCAGCAGTTTATCGGTGGCGGGGGAGCAGTACTTC. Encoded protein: CASSLSVAGEQYF.

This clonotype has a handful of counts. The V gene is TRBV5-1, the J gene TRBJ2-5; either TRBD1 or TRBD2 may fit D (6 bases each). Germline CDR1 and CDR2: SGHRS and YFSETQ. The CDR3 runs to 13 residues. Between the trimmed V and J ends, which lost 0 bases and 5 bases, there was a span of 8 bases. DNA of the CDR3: TGCGCCAGCAGCTTGGCCGGGGGCGAGACCCAGTACTTC. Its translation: CASSLAGGETQYF. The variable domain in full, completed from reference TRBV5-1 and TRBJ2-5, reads KAGVTQTPRYLIKTRGQQVTLSCSPISGHRSVSWYQQTPGQGLQFLFEYFSETQRNKGNFPGRFSGRQFSNSRSEMNVSTLELGDSALYLCASSLAGGETQYFGPGTRLLVL.

In nucleotides, the CDR3 is TGTGCCAGCAGTGCCATCGGGGGGTCCTACAATGAGCAGTTCTTC. It encodes CASSAIGGSYNEQFF. This chain links TRBV6-6 with TRBJ2-1; 7 bases are a match to TRBD2. CDR3 length: 15 residues. The junction had 5 bases not matched to a gene; V was cut back by 5 bases and J by 1 base. Germline V gene sequence: CDR1 MNHNY, CDR2 SVGAGI (reference sequence).

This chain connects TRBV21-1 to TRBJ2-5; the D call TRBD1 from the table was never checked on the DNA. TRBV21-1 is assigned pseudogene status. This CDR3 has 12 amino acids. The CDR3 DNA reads TGTGCCAGTGGGACAGGGGTAGAGACCCAGTACTTC. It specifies CASGTGVETQYF.